This T cell receptor beta chain was observed in a study of human T cells and chemical hapten exposure. As to time point: patch test 1, 2 weeks after DPC sensitization. This sample's treatment: therapeutic diphenylcyclopropenone sensitization with weekly scalp DPC. Via MiXCR, TCRdb re-called the RACE reads, giving one row per CDR3 protein. Of 180,000 or so distinct CDR3 sequences in the sample, approximately 14% were seen once. The study, taken as a whole, reports: Versus controls, expanded TCRs had significantly more large CDR3 similarity clusters. Counts of TCRs above 1 in 1000 frequency stayed unchanged with DPC sensitization.

With regard to this clonotype: Its target is not known.

The clonotype was recovered from a woman in her thirties with alopecia areata. Some clones in this sample may be carry-over from other donors' samples. The source was whole blood, collected in connection with sensitization to the hapten diphenylcyclopropenone (DPC).

The CDR3 nucleotides read TGTGCCAGCTCACCTAGGACAGAGATTCAGTACTTC. Translating gives CASSPRTEIQYF. V usage is TRBV18 and J usage is TRBJ2-4; possible D gene TRBD1, 6 bases. CDR3 length: 12 residues. V dropped 3 bases and J dropped 10 bases, with 10 bases sitting between them. CDR1 KGHSH and CDR2 LQKENI come from the germline V gene.